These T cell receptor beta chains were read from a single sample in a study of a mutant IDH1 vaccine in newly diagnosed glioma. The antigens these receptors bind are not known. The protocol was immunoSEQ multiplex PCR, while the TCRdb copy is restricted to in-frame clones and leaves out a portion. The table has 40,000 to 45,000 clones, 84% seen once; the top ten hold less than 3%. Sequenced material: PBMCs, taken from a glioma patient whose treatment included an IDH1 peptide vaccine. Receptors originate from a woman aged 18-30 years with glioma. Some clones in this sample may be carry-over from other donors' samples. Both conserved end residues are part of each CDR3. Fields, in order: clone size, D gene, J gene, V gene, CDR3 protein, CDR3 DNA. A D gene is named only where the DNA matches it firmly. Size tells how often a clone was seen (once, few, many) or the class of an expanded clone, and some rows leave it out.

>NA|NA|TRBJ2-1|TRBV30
CACGVSSYNEQFF
TGTGCCTGCGGGGTGTCCTCCTACAATGAGCAGTTCTTC
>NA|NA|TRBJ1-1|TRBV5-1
CASSVRTDTEAFF
TGCGCCAGCAGCGTACGGACTGATACTGAAGCTTTCTTT
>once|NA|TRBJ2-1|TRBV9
CASSVAAMTGYNEQFF
TGTGCCAGCAGCGTAGCCGCAATGACAGGTTACAATGAGCAGTTCTTC
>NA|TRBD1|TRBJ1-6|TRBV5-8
CASSFWGTGTSPLHF
TGTGCCAGCAGCTTTTGGGGGACAGGGACTTCACCCCTCCACTTT
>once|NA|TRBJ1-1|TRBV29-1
CSVVRDVANTEAFF
TGCAGCGTTGTGAGGGATGTGGCGAACACTGAAGCTTTCTTT
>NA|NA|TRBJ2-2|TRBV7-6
CASSLIGGGELFF
TGTGCCAGCAGCTTAATCGGGGGAGGGGAGCTGTTTTTT
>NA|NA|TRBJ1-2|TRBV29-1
CSVEDGRRYGYTF
TGCAGCGTTGAAGATGGCCGGCGCTATGGCTACACCTTC
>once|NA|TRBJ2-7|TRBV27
CASSLFGSPTEQYF
TGTGCCAGCAGTTTATTTGGGTCCCCTACGGAGCAGTACTTC
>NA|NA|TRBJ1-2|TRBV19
CATDGGLGYTF
TGTGCCACCGACGGGGGGCTTGGCTACACCTTC
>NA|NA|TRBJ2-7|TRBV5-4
CASSLGFRGGSYEQYF
TGTGCCAGCAGCTTGGGATTCAGGGGGGGCTCCTACGAGCAGTACTTC
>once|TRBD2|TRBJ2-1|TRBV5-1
CASSPGLAGDNEQFF
TGCGCCAGCAGCCCGGGACTAGCGGGAGATAATGAGCAGTTCTTC
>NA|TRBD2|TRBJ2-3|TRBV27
CASNPGGLGDTQYF
TGTGCCAGCAATCCGGGGGGGCTGGGAGATACGCAGTATTTT
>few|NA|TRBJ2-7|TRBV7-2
CASSPGVQGDYEQYF
TGTGCCAGCAGCCCCGGGGTGCAGGGAGACTACGAGCAGTACTTC
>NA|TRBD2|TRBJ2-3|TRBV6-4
CASRTSGALTDTQYF
TGTGCCAGCAGGACTAGCGGGGCCCTCACAGATACGCAGTATTTT
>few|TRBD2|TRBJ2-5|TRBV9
CASSTSLAGGSQETQYF
TGTGCCAGCAGCACTTCACTAGCGGGGGGCTCCCAAGAGACCCAGTACTTC
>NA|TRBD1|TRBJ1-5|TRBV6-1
CASRETGAYNQPQHF
TGTGCCAGCAGGGAAACAGGGGCTTACAATCAGCCCCAGCATTTT
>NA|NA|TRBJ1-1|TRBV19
CASSIPGLEAFF
TGTGCCAGTAGTATCCCGGGACTTGAAGCTTTCTTT
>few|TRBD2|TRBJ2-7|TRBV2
CASNPSGIYEQYF
TGTGCCAGCAATCCTAGCGGGATATACGAGCAGTACTTC
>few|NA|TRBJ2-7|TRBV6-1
CAAERGRAYEQYF
TGTGCCGCCGAAAGGGGAAGGGCCTACGAGCAGTACTTC
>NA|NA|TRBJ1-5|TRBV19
CASTEVGHSNQPQHF
TGTGCCAGTACCGAGGTGGGGCATAGCAATCAGCCCCAGCATTTT
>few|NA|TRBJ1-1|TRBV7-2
CASSLRRYTEAFF
TGTGCCAGCAGCTTAAGGAGGTACACTGAAGCTTTCTTT
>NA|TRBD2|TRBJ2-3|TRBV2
CASSWTSGRAGTQYF
TGTGCCAGCAGCTGGACTAGCGGGAGGGCAGGTACGCAGTATTTT
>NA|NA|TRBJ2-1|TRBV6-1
CASSVGVGNEQFF
TGTGCCAGCAGTGTGGGGGTCGGCAATGAGCAGTTCTTC
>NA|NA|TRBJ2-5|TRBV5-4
CASSPPGTRPQETQYF
TGTGCCAGCAGCCCCCCGGGTACGCGGCCCCAAGAGACCCAGTACTTC
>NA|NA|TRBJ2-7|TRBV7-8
CASSLSNSLYEQYF
TGTGCCAGCAGCTTAAGTAACAGTCTCTACGAGCAGTACTTC
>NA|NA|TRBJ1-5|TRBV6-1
CASSEVGGGGQPQHF
TGTGCCAGCAGTGAAGTGGGGGGCGGGGGTCAGCCCCAGCATTTT
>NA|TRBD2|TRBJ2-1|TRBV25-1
CAIPPTGTSEMNEQFF
TGTGCCATCCCACCCACCGGGACTAGCGAAATGAATGAGCAGTTCTTC
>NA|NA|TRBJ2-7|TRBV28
CASSLGPNEQYF
TGTGCCAGCAGTTTGGGTCCCAACGAGCAGTACTTC
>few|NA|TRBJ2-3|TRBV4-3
CASSRAWEGTDTQYF
TGCGCCAGCAGCCGGGCCTGGGAAGGCACAGATACGCAGTATTTT
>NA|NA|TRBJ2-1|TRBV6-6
CASSYSLTGLNEQFF
TGTGCCAGCAGTTACTCTCTAACAGGGCTGAATGAGCAGTTCTTC
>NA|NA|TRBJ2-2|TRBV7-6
CASSLVPGADTGELFF
TGTGCCAGCAGCTTAGTACCGGGGGCCGACACCGGGGAGCTGTTTTTT
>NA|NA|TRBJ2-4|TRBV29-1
CSVEGKLAKNIQYF
TGCAGCGTTGAGGGGAAACTAGCCAAAAACATTCAGTACTTC
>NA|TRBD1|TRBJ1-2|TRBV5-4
CASSLERNRGNGYTF
TGTGCCAGCAGCTTGGAAAGGAACAGGGGAAATGGCTACACCTTC
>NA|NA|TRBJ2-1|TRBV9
CASSVATPSMSTVHHNEQFF
TGTGCCAGCAGCGTAGCTACCCCCTCCATGTCGACAGTCCACCACAATGAGCAGTTCTTC
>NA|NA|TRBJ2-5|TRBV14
CASSPTGETQYF
TGTGCCAGCAGCCCGACCGGGGAGACCCAGTACTTC
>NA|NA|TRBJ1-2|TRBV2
CASPTGGLSTNYGYTF
TGTGCCAGCCCGACGGGGGGCCTCAGTACTAACTATGGCTACACCTTC
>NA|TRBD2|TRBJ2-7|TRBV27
CASSLLGGAYEQYF
TGTGCCAGCAGTCTCCTGGGGGGGGCCTACGAGCAGTACTTC
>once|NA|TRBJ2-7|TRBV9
CASSVGGSYEQYF
TGTGCCAGCAGCGTAGGCGGCTCCTACGAGCAGTACTTC
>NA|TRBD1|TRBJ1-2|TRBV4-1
CASSQGEGAMDGYTF
TGCGCCAGCAGCCAAGGTGAGGGGGCGATGGATGGCTACACCTTC
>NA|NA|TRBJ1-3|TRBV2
CARGTGPSGNTIYF
TGTGCCAGGGGTACAGGGCCCTCTGGAAACACCATATATTTT
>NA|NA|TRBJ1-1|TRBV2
CASTFQRGLGTEAFF
TGTGCCAGCACCTTTCAGCGGGGGCTGGGCACTGAAGCTTTCTTT